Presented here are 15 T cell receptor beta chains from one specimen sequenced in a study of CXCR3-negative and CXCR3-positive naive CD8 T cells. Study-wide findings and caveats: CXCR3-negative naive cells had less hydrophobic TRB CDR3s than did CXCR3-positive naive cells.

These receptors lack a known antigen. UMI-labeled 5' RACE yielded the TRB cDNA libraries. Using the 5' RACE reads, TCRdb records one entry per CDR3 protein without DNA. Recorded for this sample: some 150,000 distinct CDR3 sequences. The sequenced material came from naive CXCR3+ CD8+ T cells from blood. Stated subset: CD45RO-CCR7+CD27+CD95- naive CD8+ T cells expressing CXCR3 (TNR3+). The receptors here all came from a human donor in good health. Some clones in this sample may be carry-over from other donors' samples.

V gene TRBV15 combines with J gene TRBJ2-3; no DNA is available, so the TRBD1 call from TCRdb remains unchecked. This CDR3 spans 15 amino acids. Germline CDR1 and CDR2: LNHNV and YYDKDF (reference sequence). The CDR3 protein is CATSRARGGTDTQYF.

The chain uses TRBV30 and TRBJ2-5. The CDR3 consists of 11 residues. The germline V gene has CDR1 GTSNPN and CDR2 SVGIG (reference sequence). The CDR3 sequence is CASHNGETQYF.

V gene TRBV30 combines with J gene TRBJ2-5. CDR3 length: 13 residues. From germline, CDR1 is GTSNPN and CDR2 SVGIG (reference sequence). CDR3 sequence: CAWSTLGGGTQYF. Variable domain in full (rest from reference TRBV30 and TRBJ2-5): SQTIHQWPATLVQPVGSPLSLECTVEGTSNPNLYWYRQAAGRGLQLLFYSVGIGQISSEVPQNLSASRPQDRQFILSSKKLLLSDSGFYLCAWSTLGGGTQYFGPGTRLLVL.

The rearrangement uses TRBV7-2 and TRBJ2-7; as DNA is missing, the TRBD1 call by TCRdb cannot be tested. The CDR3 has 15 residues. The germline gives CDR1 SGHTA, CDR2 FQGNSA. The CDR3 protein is CASSLVVGQGYEQYF.

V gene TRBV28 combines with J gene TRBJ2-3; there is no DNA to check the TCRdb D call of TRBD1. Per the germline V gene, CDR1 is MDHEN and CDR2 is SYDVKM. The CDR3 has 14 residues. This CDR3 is CASGGTPNTDTQYF.

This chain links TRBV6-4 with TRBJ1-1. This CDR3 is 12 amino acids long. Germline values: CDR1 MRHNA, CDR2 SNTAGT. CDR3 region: CATEAGGTEAFF.

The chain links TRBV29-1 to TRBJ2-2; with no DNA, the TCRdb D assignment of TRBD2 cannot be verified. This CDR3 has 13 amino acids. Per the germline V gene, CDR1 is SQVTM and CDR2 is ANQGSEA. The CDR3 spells CSVELAGVVELFF.

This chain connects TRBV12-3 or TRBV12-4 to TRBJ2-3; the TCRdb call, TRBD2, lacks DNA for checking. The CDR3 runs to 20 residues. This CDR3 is CASSFPAPSSGTIYRDTQYF.

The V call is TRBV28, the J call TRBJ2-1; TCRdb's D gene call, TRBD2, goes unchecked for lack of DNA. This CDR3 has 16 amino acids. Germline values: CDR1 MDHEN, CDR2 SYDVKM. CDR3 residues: CASSLSGRRTYNEQFF. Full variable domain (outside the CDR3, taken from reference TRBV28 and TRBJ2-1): DVKVTQSSRYLVKRTGEKVFLECVQDMDHENMFWYRQDPGLGLRLIYFSYDVKMKEKGDIPEGYSVSREKKERFSLILESASTNQTSMYLCASSLSGRRTYNEQFFGPGTRLTVL.

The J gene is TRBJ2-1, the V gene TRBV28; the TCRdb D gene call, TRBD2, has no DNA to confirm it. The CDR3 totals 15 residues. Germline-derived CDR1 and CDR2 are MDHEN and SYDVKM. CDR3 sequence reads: CASTFLGSGGNEQFF.

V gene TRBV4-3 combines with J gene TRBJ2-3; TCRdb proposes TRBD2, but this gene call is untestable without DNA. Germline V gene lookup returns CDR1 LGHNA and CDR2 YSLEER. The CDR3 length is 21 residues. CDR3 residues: CASSQGIWVTLTPIFTDTQYF.

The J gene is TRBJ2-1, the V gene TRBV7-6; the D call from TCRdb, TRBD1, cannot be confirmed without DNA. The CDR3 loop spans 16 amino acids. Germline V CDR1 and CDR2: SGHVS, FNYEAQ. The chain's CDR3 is CASSFLLQVPYNEQFF.

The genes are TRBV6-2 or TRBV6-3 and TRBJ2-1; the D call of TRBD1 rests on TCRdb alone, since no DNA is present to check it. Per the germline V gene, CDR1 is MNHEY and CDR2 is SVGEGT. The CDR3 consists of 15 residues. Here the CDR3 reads CASSLSGGHYNEQFF.

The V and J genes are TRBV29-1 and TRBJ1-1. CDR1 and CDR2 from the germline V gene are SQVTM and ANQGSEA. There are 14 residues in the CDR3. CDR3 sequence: CSVVRAGGQREAFF.

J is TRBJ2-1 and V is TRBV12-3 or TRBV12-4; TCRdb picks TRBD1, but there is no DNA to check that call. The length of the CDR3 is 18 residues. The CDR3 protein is CASTLGDEMITPYNEQFF.